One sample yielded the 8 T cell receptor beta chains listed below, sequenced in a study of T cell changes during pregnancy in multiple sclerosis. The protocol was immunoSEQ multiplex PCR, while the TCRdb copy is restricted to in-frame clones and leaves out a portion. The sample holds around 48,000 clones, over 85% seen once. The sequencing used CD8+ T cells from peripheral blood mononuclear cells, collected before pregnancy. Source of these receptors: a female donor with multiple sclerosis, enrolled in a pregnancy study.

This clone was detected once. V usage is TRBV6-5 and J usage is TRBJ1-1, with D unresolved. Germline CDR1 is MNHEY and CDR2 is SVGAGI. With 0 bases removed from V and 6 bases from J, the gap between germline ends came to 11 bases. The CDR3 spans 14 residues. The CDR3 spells CASSYSDNWAEAFF. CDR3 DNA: TGTGCCAGCAGTTACTCAGACAATTGGGCTGAAGCTTTCTTT.

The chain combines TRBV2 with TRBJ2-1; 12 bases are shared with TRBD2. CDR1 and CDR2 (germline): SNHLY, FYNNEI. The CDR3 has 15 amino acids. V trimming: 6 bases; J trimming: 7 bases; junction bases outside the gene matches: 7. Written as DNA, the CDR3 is TGTGCCAGCAGGCCTAGCGGGGGGGCGAGGAATGAGCAGTTCTTC. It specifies CASRPSGGARNEQFF.

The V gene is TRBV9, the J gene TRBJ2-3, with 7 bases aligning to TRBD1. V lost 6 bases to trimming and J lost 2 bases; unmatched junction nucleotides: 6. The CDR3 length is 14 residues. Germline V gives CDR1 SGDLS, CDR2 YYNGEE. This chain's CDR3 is CASTFRGNTDTQYF. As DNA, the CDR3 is TGTGCCAGCACCTTCAGGGGGAACACAGATACGCAGTATTTT.

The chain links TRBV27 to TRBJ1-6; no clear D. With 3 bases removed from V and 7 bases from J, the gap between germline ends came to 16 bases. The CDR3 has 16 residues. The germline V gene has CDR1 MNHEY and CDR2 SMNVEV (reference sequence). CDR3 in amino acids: CASSFVGGLNNSPLHF. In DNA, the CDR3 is TGTGCCAGCAGTTTTGTGGGAGGGCTGAACAATTCACCCCTCCACTTT.

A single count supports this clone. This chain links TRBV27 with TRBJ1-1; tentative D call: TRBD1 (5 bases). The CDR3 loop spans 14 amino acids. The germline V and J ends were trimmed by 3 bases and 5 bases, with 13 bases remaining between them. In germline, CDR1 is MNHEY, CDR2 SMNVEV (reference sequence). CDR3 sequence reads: CASSFLGGGTEAFF. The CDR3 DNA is TGTGCCAGCAGTTTCCTCGGTGGGGGGACTGAAGCTTTCTTT.

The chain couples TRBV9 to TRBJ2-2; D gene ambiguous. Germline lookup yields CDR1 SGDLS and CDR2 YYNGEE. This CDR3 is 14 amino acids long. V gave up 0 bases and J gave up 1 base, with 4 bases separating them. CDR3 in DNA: TGTGCCAGCAGCGTAGCCTGGAACACCGGGGAGCTGTTTTTT. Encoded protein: CASSVAWNTGELFF.

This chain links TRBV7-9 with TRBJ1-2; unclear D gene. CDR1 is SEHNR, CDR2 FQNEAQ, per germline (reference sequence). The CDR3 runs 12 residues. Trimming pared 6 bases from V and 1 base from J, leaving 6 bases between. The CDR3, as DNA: TGTGCCAGCAGAGCCGTTAACTATGGCTACACCTTC. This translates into CASRAVNYGYTF.

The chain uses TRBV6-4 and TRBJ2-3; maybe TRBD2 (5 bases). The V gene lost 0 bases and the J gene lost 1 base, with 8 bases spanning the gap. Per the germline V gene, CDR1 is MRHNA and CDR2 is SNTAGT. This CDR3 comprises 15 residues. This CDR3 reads CASSDSRGGTDTQYF. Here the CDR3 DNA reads TGTGCCAGCAGTGACTCTCGGGGAGGCACAGATACGCAGTATTTT.